This TCR beta chain is drawn from a study of CD8+ T cells in alopecia areata. Treatment specified: oral pan-JAK inhibitor, 5-10 mg twice daily. Extracted RNA was reverse transcribed into cDNA, the sequencing template. The protocol was immunoSEQ multiplex PCR, while the TCRdb copy is restricted to in-frame clones and leaves out a portion. The table includes 200,000 to 250,000 clones, about three fifths detected once. The receptor was derived from a human donor with alopecia areata. This specimen was CD4+ T cells sorted from blood, taken at week 4, from a patient treated with tofacitinib.

CDR3: CSAVWGEGKLFF. As DNA, the CDR3 is TGCAGCGCGGTGTGGGGAGAAGGAAAACTGTTTTTT. V gene TRBV29-1 combines with J gene TRBJ1-4; D unclear. Germline assignment: CDR1 SQVTM and CDR2 ANQGSEA. Trimming removed 7 bases from V and 10 bases from J, with 16 bases in between. The CDR3 has 12 amino acids. Using reference TRBV29-1 and TRBJ1-4 for the parts outside the CDR3, the full variable domain is SAVISQKPSRDICQRGTSLTIQCQVDSQVTMMFWYRQQPGQSLTLIATANQGSEATYESGFVIDKFPISRPNLTFSTLTVSNMSPEDSSIYLCSAVWGEGKLFFGSGTQLSVL.